These T cell receptor beta chains were read from a single sample in a study of T cell responses to AZD1222 COVID-19 vaccine. The assay was immunoSEQ multiplex PCR, and TCRdb's table has in-frame clones only and misses some. This sample yields some 140,000 clones, of which 88% are seen a single time; 4.5% to 7% belongs to the top ten. The sequences come from peripheral blood, collected 28 days after the second AZD1222 dose. Every receptor here comes from an adult who received the AZD1222 COVID-19 vaccine. CDR3s include the opening cysteine and the closing phenylalanine or tryptophan. A D gene is named only where the DNA matches it firmly. Clone size is not always given. Where it is, it says once, few, many or a class for expanded clones.

TRBD1	NA	TRBV28	TRBJ1-5	TGTGCCAGCAGTGAAAGACAGGGTTTTCAGCCCCAGCATTTT	CASSERQGFQPQHF
NA	NA	TRBV12-5	TRBJ1-3	TGTGCTAGTGGTTTAGGACGGAGCTCTGGAAACACCATATATTTT	CASGLGRSSGNTIYF
NA	NA	TRBV6-5	TRBJ2-1	TGTGCCAGCAGTTACTCGTGGGGGTTTGGTGAGCAGTTCTTC	CASSYSWGFGEQFF
NA	few	TRBV5-1	TRBJ1-3	TGCGCCAGCAGCCTTGCTGGGTACGGAAACACCATATATTTT	CASSLAGYGNTIYF
TRBD1	NA	TRBV7-9	TRBJ1-1	TGTGCCAGCAGCTTACGAGGGGGCGCGATTATAAGCACTGAAGCTTTCTTT	CASSLRGGAIISTEAFF
TRBD1	NA	TRBV28	TRBJ1-2	TGTGCCAGCAGTTTCTCGGTGACAGGGGTATTTGGCTACACCTTC	CASSFSVTGVFGYTF
TRBD2	NA	TRBV7-2	TRBJ2-1	TGTGCCAGCAGCTTAGCGGGGGGGAATGAGCAGTTCTTC	CASSLAGGNEQFF
NA	NA	TRBV5-1	TRBJ2-3	TGCGCCAGCAGCCCCCGCGGAGCGGGCCCAGATACGCAGTATTTT	CASSPRGAGPDTQYF
NA	few	TRBV20-1	TRBJ2-4	TGCAGTGCTAGTTGGGCTCTAGCCAAAAACATTCAGTACTTC	CSASWALAKNIQYF
NA	NA	TRBV7-9	TRBJ2-1	TGTGCCAGCACCTCCCCAGCGGACTACCACAATGAGCAGTTCTTC	CASTSPADYHNEQFF
TRBD1	NA	TRBV4-2	TRBJ2-5	TGTGCCAGCAGCAGGGGCCGAGGACAGGGGGCGGAGACCCAGTACTTC	CASSRGRGQGAETQYF
TRBD1	NA	TRBV2	TRBJ2-7	TGTGCCAGCAGTTCCCAGGGGGAGTCGTACGAGCAGTACTTC	CASSSQGESYEQYF
NA	NA	TRBV9	TRBJ1-2	TGTGCCAGCAGCGTAGGCCGGGGAGGCTACACCTTC	CASSVGRGGYTF
NA	NA	TRBV6-4	TRBJ1-1	TGTGCCAGCAGAAGGGAGGGGAACACTGAAGCTTTCTTT	CASRREGNTEAFF
NA	NA	TRBV5-1	TRBJ2-3	TGCGCCAGCAGCCCCTCGGGGAGCACAGATACGCAGTATTTT	CASSPSGSTDTQYF
TRBD1	NA	TRBV19	TRBJ1-1	TGTGCCACCTCCCAACAGGGGGCTGACACTGAAGCTTTCTTT	CATSQQGADTEAFF
NA	NA	TRBV3-1/TRBV3-2	TRBJ1-5	TGTGCCAGCAGCCCCAAAAACCTAGGAGGAAGGCAGCCCCAGCATTTT	CASSPKNLGGRQPQHF